Listed below are T cell receptor beta chains from one sample, sequenced in a study of blood T cells in healthy people across ages. TCRdb used MiXCR to reprocess the 5' RACE reads, holding one entry per CDR3 protein. The sample records roughly 1.7 million distinct CDR3 sequences, roughly 32% being singletons. Sequenced sample: blood. These receptor sequences come from a woman aged 25 to 39 in good health. CDR3s include the opening cysteine and the closing phenylalanine or tryptophan. A D gene is named only where the DNA matches it firmly. For some rows the clone size is stated as once, few or many, or as a class when expanded; others skip it.

V	D	size	J	DNA	CDR3
TRBV9	TRBD2	.	TRBJ2-1	TGTGCCAGCAGCGGAGCGGGAGAAATCCATGAGCAGTTCTTC	CASSGAGEIHEQFF
TRBV4-2	.	.	TRBJ2-3	TGTGCCAGCAGCCAAGGGCTCCGAAACACAGATACGCAGTATTTT	CASSQGLRNTDTQYF
TRBV20-1	TRBD2	once	TRBJ2-1	TGCAGCGGACTAGCGGTAACGATCAATGAGCAGTTCTTC	CSGLAVTINEQFF
TRBV20-1	.	few	TRBJ2-7	TGCAGTGCAACCGGACCGGGGTACGTCGAGCAGTACTTC	CSATGPGYVEQYF
TRBV20-1	.	once	TRBJ1-1	TGCAGTGCTAGAGACGCCAGGGTGAGGAACACTGAAGCTTTCTTT	CSARDARVRNTEAFF
TRBV10-3	.	few	TRBJ1-6	TGTGCCATCAGTGAGATAAGTTTGGGGCAGCGGAATTCACCCCTCCACTTT	CAISEISLGQRNSPLHF
TRBV5-5	TRBD1	once	TRBJ1-1	TGTGCCAGCAGCTCAGGACAGGCGTCCGCTGAAGCTTTCTTT	CASSSGQASAEAFF
TRBV7-2	TRBD2	.	TRBJ2-1	TGTGCCAGCAGCTCCCGGGGGGTAGCGGGGGGTTTAAATGAGCAGTTCTTC	CASSSRGVAGGLNEQFF
TRBV9	.	.	TRBJ2-7	TGTGCCAGCAGCGTAGCGAAGGTCCCTTCCTACAATGAGCAGTACTTC	CASSVAKVPSYNEQYF
TRBV20-1	.	few	TRBJ1-2	TGCAGTGCTAGAGAGGACTCAGGGGTGCGTGGCTACACCTTC	CSAREDSGVRGYTF
TRBV4-1	TRBD1	.	TRBJ1-6	TGCGCCAGCAGCCCCGGGACAGCTGTTTATAATTCACCCCTCCACTTT	CASSPGTAVYNSPLHF
TRBV30	.	.	TRBJ1-1	TGTGCCTGGAGTGTTTACACTGAAGCTTTCTTT	CAWSVYTEAFF
TRBV27	TRBD1	.	TRBJ2-7	TGTGCCAGCAGCTCCGGACAGGGGTTTTGGTACGAGCAGTACTTC	CASSSGQGFWYEQYF
TRBV20-1	.	few	TRBJ2-5	TGCAGTGCTAGAAGGCCGTCACAGACCCAGTACTTC	CSARRPSQTQYF
TRBV15	.	.	TRBJ1-5	TGTGCCACCAGCAGAACTATAGAAATCGACAGGCATTTT	CATSRTIEIDRHF
TRBV20-1	TRBD2	once	TRBJ2-7	TGCAGTGCTAGAGATGGGGGTAGCGGGAGAGACGAGCAGTACTTC	CSARDGGSGRDEQYF
TRBV7-9	.	few	TRBJ2-7	TGTGCCAGCAGCCGGTGGGGTAGCGACGAGCAGTACTTC	CASSRWGSDEQYF
TRBV5-5	.	.	TRBJ2-7	TGTGCCAGCAGCCGTAACGGCTACGAGCAGTACTTC	CASSRNGYEQYF
TRBV7-9	.	few	TRBJ2-1	TGTGCCAGCAGCCGAAACTACAATGAGCAGTTCTTC	CASSRNYNEQFF
TRBV20-1	.	few	TRBJ2-3	TGCAGTGCTTCCCTAGAAACAAGCGGATTCGGCGCAGATACGCAGTATTTT	CSASLETSGFGADTQYF
TRBV30	.	.	TRBJ2-7	TGTGCCTGGAGTGGTGCAGGCGAGCAGTACTTC	CAWSGAGEQYF
TRBV29-1	.	.	TRBJ2-5	TGCAGCGCTGGGGGACCAGCGGGTCATGAGCAGTACTTC	CSAGGPAGHEQYF
TRBV5-1	TRBD2	many	TRBJ2-4	TGCGCCAGCAGCCCCGGGGGGGTAGGATTAGCCAAAAACATTCAGTACTTC	CASSPGGVGLAKNIQYF
TRBV10-3	.	.	TRBJ2-2	TGTGCCATCAGACACGACAGCTTTAACACCGGGGAGCTGTTTTTT	CAIRHDSFNTGELFF
TRBV25-1	.	many	TRBJ1-2	TGTGCCAGTTCAGTTGAGCTAGCCTATGGCTACACCTTC	CASSVELAYGYTF
TRBV11-2	.	few	TRBJ2-2	TGTGCCAGCAGCTTAGAGTCGGGTGGGAACGGGGAGCTGTTTTTT	CASSLESGGNGELFF
TRBV20-1	.	.	TRBJ2-1	TGCAGTGCTAGAGGTCCGGGCGGAGCATACAATGAGCAGTTCTTC	CSARGPGGAYNEQFF
TRBV20-1	.	few	TRBJ2-1	TGCAGTGCTAGAGTGCTCCTCGTCAGTGGGCAGTTCTTC	CSARVLLVSGQFF
TRBV12-3/TRBV12-4	TRBD2	few	TRBJ2-2	TGTGCCAGCGTGAGCGGGGGGACGACCGGGGAGCTGTTTTTT	CASVSGGTTGELFF
TRBV7-9	TRBD1	.	TRBJ2-3	TGTGCCAGCAGAGGACAGGGTAACACAGATACGCAGTATTTT	CASRGQGNTDTQYF
TRBV5-1	.	few	TRBJ2-7	TGCGCCAGCAGCGCTCCGGGGGACAGACCCTACGAGCAGTACTTC	CASSAPGDRPYEQYF
TRBV15	.	.	TRBJ2-7	TGTGCCACCAGCCCACAGACCTCCTACGAGCAGTACTTC	CATSPQTSYEQYF
TRBV7-8	.	many	TRBJ2-5	TGTGCCAGCAGCTTAGACTGGCGACAGACGCAAGAGACCCAGTACTTC	CASSLDWRQTQETQYF
TRBV28	.	.	TRBJ1-2	TGTGCCAGCAGTCTTTCCGCCGCGGGGGCTGGCTACACCTTC	CASSLSAAGAGYTF
TRBV20-1	TRBD2	.	TRBJ2-1	TGCAGTGCTTCCGGACTAGCGGGAGACACGGGGCAGTTCTTC	CSASGLAGDTGQFF
TRBV7-2	TRBD2	.	TRBJ2-1	TGTGCCAGCAGCTCCGTAGCGGGGGCATACAATGAGCGGTTCTTC	CASSSVAGAYNERFF
TRBV10-3	.	few	TRBJ2-7	TGTGCCATCAGTTCTGGATCCGGGACGCGCTACGAGCAGTACTTC	CAISSGSGTRYEQYF
TRBV3-1	TRBD1	.	TRBJ2-5	TGTGCCAGCAGCCGGTACCGGGACAGGACGGGAGAGACCCAGTACTTC	CASSRYRDRTGETQYF
TRBV6-2/TRBV6-3	.	.	TRBJ2-5	TGTGCCAGCGCCGTAGGGGCTAAGGGCCAAGAGACCCAGTACTTC	CASAVGAKGQETQYF
TRBV20-1	.	.	TRBJ2-4	TGCAGTGCTAGAGCCCTCGGAGTGGAAAACATTCAGTACTTC	CSARALGVENIQYF
TRBV11-2	TRBD1	few	TRBJ2-7	TGTGCCAGCAGCCCCCTCACCGGGACAGCTGCCTACGAGCAGTACTTC	CASSPLTGTAAYEQYF
TRBV20-1	TRBD1	few	TRBJ1-4	TGCAGTGCTAAGACAGGGGGGAATGAAAAACTGTTTTTT	CSAKTGGNEKLFF
TRBV28	TRBD1	.	TRBJ2-7	TGTGCCAGCAGTTTCTCCAGGGGGCTCTCCTACGAGCAGTACTTC	CASSFSRGLSYEQYF
TRBV23-1	TRBD1	.	TRBJ2-7	TGCGCCAGCAGTCACCCTGACAGGGAGTGGAACTACGAGCAGTACTTC	CASSHPDREWNYEQYF
TRBV27	.	few	TRBJ1-5	TGTGCCAGCAGTTTATCCCCTAGCAATCAGCCCCAGCATTTT	CASSLSPSNQPQHF
TRBV7-9	TRBD2	.	TRBJ2-1	TGTGCCAGCAGCCATAAATCATCCCGCGGGGGCTCCTACAATGAGCAGTTCTTC	CASSHKSSRGGSYNEQFF
TRBV6-1	TRBD2	few	TRBJ2-3	TGTGCCAGCAGGAGACTAGCGGCTAACGCAGATACGCAGTATTTT	CASRRLAANADTQYF
TRBV20-1	TRBD2	.	TRBJ2-3	TGCAATGCTCCGACTAGCGGGGGGGCGGATACGCAGTATTTT	CNAPTSGGADTQYF
TRBV10-3	.	few	TRBJ2-3	TGTGCCATCAGTGAGTCTCTCATGGGCTCGGGGACAGATACGCAGTATTTT	CAISESLMGSGTDTQYF
TRBV6-6	.	few	TRBJ1-3	TGTGCCAGCAGTTACTCGATGAGGGAATGGGCTGGAAACACCATATATTTT	CASSYSMREWAGNTIYF
TRBV7-9	TRBD2	.	TRBJ2-7	TGTGCCAGCAGCACCGGGACTAGCGGGTTTGACTACGAGCAGTACTTC	CASSTGTSGFDYEQYF
TRBV4-1	TRBD2	.	TRBJ2-1	TGCGCCAGCAGCCAAGGATGGACGAGCGGGGCGAATGAGCAGTTCTTC	CASSQGWTSGANEQFF
TRBV4-1	TRBD1	few	TRBJ2-7	TGCGCCAGCACCCCAATCCCCGGACAGGGAATATGGGAGCAGTACTTC	CASTPIPGQGIWEQYF
TRBV6-6	.	.	TRBJ2-3	TGTGCCAGCAGCCCAGGCAGGGCGGCGGGCACAGATACGCGGTATTTT	CASSPGRAAGTDTRYF
TRBV3-1	.	.	TRBJ2-6	TGTGCCAGCAGCCGCACAGGTATACGTGGGGCCAACGTCCTGACTTTC	CASSRTGIRGANVLTF
TRBV6-2/TRBV6-3	.	many	TRBJ2-7	TGTGCCAGCAGTTACTTCGGCGGCCGAGCCTACGAGCAGTACTTC	CASSYFGGRAYEQYF